This T cell receptor (beta chain) emerged from a study of radiotherapy plus CTLA-4 blockade in lung cancer. Study in general: Of the patients, about 17% showed objective responses and roughly 31% attained disease control.

Profiled with immunoSEQ multiplex PCR; TCRdb holds only in-frame clones, not every one. The sample includes roughly 98,000 clones, over 80% seen only once; the top ten take roughly 15%. CTLA-4 blockade with ipilimumab, together with focal radiation, was given to patients with chemo-refractory metastatic non-small-cell lung cancer. The CDR3 is 14 residues long. The V gene's germline CDR1 is MNHEY and CDR2 SMNVEV (reference sequence). V dropped 6 bases and J dropped 7 bases, with 18 bases sitting between them. The V call is TRBV27, the J call TRBJ2-5; possible D gene TRBD2, 5 bases. This TCR came from a human donor with non-small cell lung cancer that progressed on radiotherapy plus ipilimumab. The sample consisted of peripheral blood, taken from a patient treated with radiotherapy plus ipilimumab. The CDR3 sequence is CASRGGQPGWTQYF. The CDR3 DNA follows: TGTGCCAGCAGGGGCGGGCAGCCGGGTTGGACCCAGTACTTC.